The 11 T cell receptor beta chains presented below share a single source sample, sequenced in a study of T cell responses to AZD1222 COVID-19 vaccine. The data were produced by immunoSEQ multiplex PCR, yet TCRdb's version contains in-frame clones alone and is incomplete. The sample has over 85,000 clones; over 85% are singletons. Sequencing was performed on peripheral blood, taken 28 days after the second AZD1222 dose. The source is an adult who received the AZD1222 COVID-19 vaccine.

This chain links TRBV18 with TRBJ1-5; 10 positions match TRBD1. CDR1 and CDR2 (germline): KGHSH, LQKENI. This CDR3 region has 16 residues. J lost 7 bases, V lost 1 base, and 7 bases had no gene match. DNA of the CDR3: TGTGCCAGCTCACCACTGGGGACAGGGGTGGACCAGCCCCAGCATTTT. Translation: CASSPLGTGVDQPQHF. Full variable domain (outside the CDR3, taken from reference TRBV18 and TRBJ1-5): NAGVMQNPRHLVRRRGQEARLRCSPMKGHSHVYWYRQLPEEGLKFMVYLQKENIIDESGMPKERFSAEFPKEGPSILRIQQVVRGDSAAYFCASSPLGTGVDQPQHFGDGTRLSIL.

The chain joins TRBV19 to TRBJ1-5; 9 bases line up with TRBD1. Germline loops: CDR1 LNHDA, CDR2 SQIVND (reference sequence). Losses at the gene ends were 1 base for V and 1 base for J; bases not matched to a gene: 8. This CDR3 region has 18 residues. The CDR3 region has the DNA TGTGCCAGTAGTATAGTGGGACAGGGAACACTAAGCAATCAGCCCCAGCATTTT. This sequence encodes CASSIVGQGTLSNQPQHF.

The V and J genes are TRBV15 and TRBJ1-1; no reliable D call. Germline loops: CDR1 LNHNV, CDR2 YYDKDF (reference sequence). This CDR3 comprises 14 residues. Trimming removed 4 bases at V and 10 bases at J, with 19 bases between. The CDR3 DNA sequence: TGTGCCACCAGCATATCGGTCCGGGAGGCGGGAGCTTTCTTT. Protein sequence: CATSISVREAGAFF. The variable domain in full, completed from reference TRBV15 and TRBJ1-1, reads DAMVIQNPRYQVTQFGKPVTLSCSQTLNHNVMYWYQQKSSQAPKLLFHYYDKDFNNEADTPDNFQSRRPNTSFCFLDIRSPGLGDTAMYLCATSISVREAGAFFGQGTRLTVV.

Of note for this clone: A much larger clone differs by one base, so this may be a read error. This chain joins TRBV7-3 and TRBJ1-1, with D tentatively TRBD1 (5 bases). This CDR3 has 13 amino acids. With 4 bases removed from V and 2 bases from J, the gap between germline ends came to 8 bases. Germline values: CDR1 SGHTA, CDR2 FQGTGA. CDR3 loop: CASSSTENTEAFF. DNA for the CDR3: TGTGCCAGCAGCTCGACAGAAAACACTGAAGCTTTCTTT.

The rearrangement joins TRBV10-2 to TRBJ1-3; no clear D. CDR3 length: 15 amino acids. V was clipped by 4 bases and J by 4 bases, with 14 bases between them. Germline values: CDR1 WSHSY, CDR2 SAAADI. CDR3 sequence: CASSGAEGWGNTIYF. The CDR3 DNA reads TGCGCCAGCAGTGGAGCGGAGGGTTGGGGAAACACCATATATTTT.

This clone was counted a few times. The J gene is TRBJ1-5, the V gene TRBV25-1, with D possibly matching TRBD1 (5 bases). Germline V gene data show CDR1 as MGHDK and CDR2 as SYGVNS. The CDR3 is made up of 15 amino acids. Trimming took off 10 bases at V and 1 base at J, with 17 bases between the two ends. CDR3 nucleotides: TGTGCCATCTCTGGTGATGACAGAAGCAATCAGCCCCAGCATTTT. Translating it yields CAISGDDRSNQPQHF.

V gene TRBV4-1 combines with J gene TRBJ1-3; D is unclear. Germline V gene data show CDR1 as MGHRA and CDR2 as YSYEKL. The V end was cut by 0 bases, the J end by 2 bases, with 8 bases between. The CDR3 extends over 15 amino acids. The CDR3 here is CASSQDGRPGNTIYF. The CDR3 DNA reads TGCGCCAGCAGCCAAGATGGCAGACCTGGAAACACCATATATTTT.

The DNA for the CDR3 is TGTGCCAGCAGCCTCCAGGCGACCGGGGATGGCTACACCTTC. Protein sequence: CASSLQATGDGYTF. The V call is TRBV14, the J call TRBJ1-2; no definite D call. Looked up from germline, CDR1 is SGHDN and CDR2 is FVKESK. Trimming cost V 4 bases and J 6 bases, with 15 bases left between them. The CDR3 sequence is 14 residues long.

This chain uses TRBV20-1 with TRBJ1-4; D call uncertain. CDR1 is DFQATT, CDR2 SNEGSKA, per germline (reference sequence). Deletions cut 3 bases from V and 5 bases from J, with 10 bases between. The CDR3 has 13 residues. CDR3 sequence (DNA): TGCAGTGCTAGTGAACAGAACAATGAAAAACTGTTTTTT. This gives the protein CSASEQNNEKLFF.

This chain uses TRBV5-1 with TRBJ1-2; 8 positions agree with TRBD1. The CDR3 has 15 residues. Germline values: CDR1 SGHRS, CDR2 YFSETQ. V dropped 0 bases and J dropped 6; count of bases not matched to a gene: 7. CDR3: CASSLGLKTGDGYTF. The CDR3 coding sequence is TGCGCCAGCAGCTTGGGGTTGAAGACAGGGGATGGCTACACCTTC.

The chain links TRBV4-1 to TRBJ2-7; D may be TRBD1 or TRBD2 (5 bases each). This CDR3 is built from 16 residues. With 8 bases removed from V and 4 bases from J, the gap between germline ends came to 24 bases. Germline assignment: CDR1 MGHRA and CDR2 YSYEKL. The CDR3: CASSSRSRDLKYEQYF. The CDR3 DNA reads TGCGCCAGCTCCTCAAGGAGCCGGGACCTCAAATACGAGCAGTACTTC.